This TCR beta chain was recorded in a study of blood T cell repertoires in COVID-19 (dated by TCRdb to the early 2020s). As for the study more broadly: Samples covering the acute and convalescent phases of COVID-19 were provided by collaborators in the United States, Italy and Spain. The prospective study material was composed of cDNA or gDNA derived from T cells, B-cell-depleted T cells, or PBMCs. Deeply sampled blood TCRbeta repertoires from subjects exposed to, actively infected with, or recovered from COVID-19 were included in the dataset. The repertoires were made available in a free public database intended to serve as a resource for research on the immune response to SARS-CoV-2. Samples came from the ongoing ImmuneRACE study (first 160 participants) plus 1,254 subjects from 6 global collaborators. The sample metadata nearly always contained a de-identified subject ID, COVID-19 status, age in years and sex. Where HLA class I and class II types were available, the types were taken from metadata supplied by the sample provider, not from assay-based typing. The paper's findings and limits, for the study overall: Clinical and demographic metadata were provided uncurated, with the amount varying by source and participant.

In the case of this clone: The specificity of this receptor is unknown. Per-nucleotide qualities are absent, and no much larger clonotype sits a single base away.

Collaborating institutions collected whole blood in K2EDTA tubes following their own protocols. For TCRbeta analysis, collaborators shipped samples in one of three forms: frozen whole blood, isolated PBMCs, or DNA extracted from either of those sample types. TCRbeta CDR3 regions were amplified from genomic DNA using the immunoSEQ Assay, a bias-controlled multiplex PCR. From the authors' description of their analysis: Within the assay, amplification of reference gene primers was used to estimate how many nucleated cells each sample contained. To quantify the absolute abundance of each unique TCRbeta CDR3 rearrangement, sequence reads were collapsed and filtered. For each sample, productive Simpson clonality was calculated as the square root of Simpson's diversity index across productive rearrangements. Imported from immuneACCESS, the table was reduced by TCRdb to in-frame sequences with V and J called. These copies leave out some clones; in studies compared against another copy, an unresolved V gene accounts for under half, and the cause of the remainder is not known. The DNA was the basis for D and trimming; V, J and clone size are from that table. The sample includes some 100,000 clones, with 81% observed a single time. The ten largest clones capture 4.4% of the sample.

The receptor's source is a man between 60 and 75 years old with acute or convalescent COVID-19. The sample consisted of peripheral blood.

The CDR3 region reads CASSLGSGQPSTDTQYF. The nucleotide sequence reads as follows: TGTGCCAGCAGCTTAGGCTCCGGACAGCCGTCCACAGATACGCAGTATTTT. The chain links TRBV7-9 with TRBJ2-3; the best D guess is TRBD1, with 6 bases matching. Trimming costs V 1 base and J 2 bases, and their ends lie 16 bases apart. Reading the germline V gene (reference sequence) gives CDR1 SEHNR and CDR2 FQNEAQ. The CDR3 holds 17 amino acids from the cysteine to the phenylalanine. Only the CDR3 part of the read is kept: 51 bases, read in frame from the first base.